The TCR beta chain described here comes from a study of cytotoxic CD8 clonotypes in ibrutinib-treated CLL. About the study: Among the samples, the mean was approximately 250,000 productive templates and tens of thousands of productive rearrangements.

The CDR3 is made up of 16 amino acids. Trimming cost V 2 bases and J 4 bases, with 12 bases left between them. CDR1 is LGHNA, CDR2 YNFKEQ, per germline. Assay used: immunoSEQ multiplex PCR; TCRdb lists only in-frame clones, some missing. The table lists 26,000 or so clones, 62% of them singletons. Only a few counts were recorded for this clone. The chain carries TRBV4-2 and TRBJ2-6; D is unresolved. The sample in question was PBMCs, obtained before ibrutinib treatment. This TCR was sampled from a human donor with chronic lymphocytic leukemia. In DNA form, the CDR3 reads TGTGCCAGCAGCCAACTCCTAGAGACCGGGGCCAACGTCCTGACTTTC. Its protein is CASSQLLETGANVLTF.